These 28 T cell receptor beta chains were sequenced from one sample in a study of blood T cell repertoires in COVID-19. Sequenced by immunoSEQ multiplex PCR; TCRdb stores in-frame clones only, minus some. The top ten clones hold 10% of a sample with more than 25,000 clones, around 91% of them seen once. The source material was peripheral blood. Every receptor here comes from a man aged 55 to 70 with acute or convalescent COVID-19.

The chain has TRBV27 and TRBJ1-2; D is perhaps TRBD1 (6 bases). With 3 bases removed from V and 8 bases from J, the gap between germline ends came to 13 bases. The CDR3 length is 13 residues. CDR1 and CDR2 from the germline V gene are MNHEY and SMNVEV (reference sequence). The CDR3 DNA is TGTGCCAGCAGTTTGTGGGCAGGGGAGGGCTACACCTTC. Amino acids: CASSLWAGEGYTF.

J is TRBJ2-3 and V is TRBV25-1; D possibly corresponds to TRBD2 (6 bases). The CDR3 is 12 amino acids. Germline V gives CDR1 MGHDK, CDR2 SYGVNS. Between the trimmed V and J ends, which lost 6 bases and 3 bases, there was a span of 7 bases. The CDR3 region is CASRGGTDTQYF. The DNA of the CDR3 is TGTGCCAGCAGGGGGGGAACAGATACGCAGTATTTT.

The genes are TRBV7-3 and TRBJ1-2, with no clear D. The CDR3 consists of 13 residues. V lost 1 base, J lost 10 bases, and 13 bases lay in between. Germline CDR1 SGHTA, CDR2 FQGTGA. CDR3 amino acids: CASSLRGNRDYTF. Written as DNA, the CDR3 is TGTGCCAGCAGCTTAAGAGGGAATAGGGACTACACCTTC.

In nucleotides, the CDR3 is TGTGCCAGCAGCCTTTGGGCGGGAGGCCCCTACGAGCAGTACTTC. Translation gives CASSLWAGGPYEQYF. The chain carries TRBV4-2 and TRBJ2-7; 8 nucleotides align to TRBD2. Looked up from germline, CDR1 is LGHNA and CDR2 is YNFKEQ. With 4 bases clipped from V and 2 bases from J, the junction kept 7 bases outside the gene matches. The CDR3 length is 15 residues.

The V call is TRBV6-5, the J call TRBJ2-7; D ambiguous. Germline CDR1 MNHEY, CDR2 SVGAGI. The CDR3 runs to 15 residues. Trimming stripped 0 bases from V and 4 bases from J, with 13 bases between. The CDR3 bases are TGTGCCAGCAGTTACTCGTGGTCAGGTAATTACGAGCAGTACTTC. Encoded protein: CASSYSWSGNYEQYF.

This chain uses TRBV6-6 with TRBJ2-1; D may be TRBD1 (7 bases). Trimming left V 7 bases short and J 9 bases short, with 22 bases between. In germline, CDR1 is MNHNY, CDR2 SVGAGI (reference sequence). The CDR3 spans 15 residues. The CDR3 region is CASIPTGGGLSEQFF. The CDR3 nucleotides are TGTGCCAGCATCCCGACCGGAGGGGGCCTTTCTGAGCAGTTCTTC.

The CDR3 DNA follows: TGTGCCAGCAGCAGTCACAGCTCTGGAAACACCATATATTTT. Encoded protein: CASSSHSSGNTIYF. The chain links TRBV4-2 to TRBJ1-3; D remains ambiguous. The CDR3 spans 14 residues. The germline V gene encodes CDR1 LGHNA and CDR2 YNFKEQ. The germline V and J ends were trimmed by 5 bases and 0 bases, with 8 bases remaining between them.

This chain links TRBV5-4 with TRBJ1-2; possibly TRBD1 for D (6 bases). With 0 bases removed from V and 8 bases from J, the gap between germline ends came to 17 bases. The CDR3 length is 15 residues. From germline, CDR1 is SGHNT and CDR2 YYREEE (reference sequence). CDR3 bases: TGTGCCAGCAGCTTGGTAGGACAGACTCTTCCAGGCTACACCTTC. Its protein is CASSLVGQTLPGYTF.

V usage is TRBV21-1 and J usage is TRBJ1-2; TRBD1 is the table's D call, not checked against the DNA. TRBV21-1 corresponds to a pseudogene. This CDR3 spans 13 amino acids. The CDR3 is CASNPGRVGGYTF. The CDR3 DNA reads as TGTGCCAGCAACCCCGGCAGGGTCGGTGGCTACACCTTC.

J is TRBJ2-3 and V is TRBV10-3, with 12 bases lining up with TRBD1. The CDR3 sequence is 19 residues long. V shed 0 bases and J 0 bases; nucleotides not matched to a gene: 7. CDR1 is ENHRY, CDR2 SYGVKD, per germline. The DNA of the CDR3 is TGTGCCATCAGTGAGTCGGGACAGGGGGCTAGCGGGAGCACAGATACGCAGTATTTT. This codes for CAISESGQGASGSTDTQYF.

The gene calls are TRBV18 and TRBJ1-5; TRBD1 might be the D (6 bases). The germline V gene has CDR1 KGHSH and CDR2 LQKENI. CDR3 length: 15 amino acids. V was shortened by 3 bases and J by 3 bases, with 12 bases between the two germline ends. The CDR3: CASSPDSLTNQPQHF. The DNA of the CDR3 is TGTGCCAGCTCACCGGACAGCTTAACCAATCAGCCCCAGCATTTT. Supplemented by reference TRBV18 and TRBJ1-5, the full variable domain reads NAGVMQNPRHLVRRRGQEARLRCSPMKGHSHVYWYRQLPEEGLKFMVYLQKENIIDESGMPKERFSAEFPKEGPSILRIQQVVRGDSAAYFCASSPDSLTNQPQHFGDGTRLSIL.

The chain uses TRBV12-1 and TRBJ2-7; the DNA was not used to check the table's D call, TRBD2. TRBV12-1 is labeled a pseudogene. The CDR3 extends over 15 amino acids. Here the CDR3 reads CASSVPGGSIDEQYF. The CDR3 coding sequence is TGTGCCAGCAGCGTCCCAGGCGGGAGTATCGACGAGCAGTACTTC.

This chain joins TRBV19 and TRBJ1-5, with 7 bases lining up with TRBD1. CDR1 LNHDA and CDR2 SQIVND come from the germline V gene (reference sequence). The trim removed 1 base at V and 7 bases at J, leaving 13 bases unmatched. CDR3 length: 17 amino acids. CDR3 DNA: TGTGCCAGTAGTATAGGAGAAACCGGGACAGTAAACCAGCCCCAGCATTTT. Translated, it gives CASSIGETGTVNQPQHF.

The V call is TRBV5-4, the J call TRBJ1-3, with TRBD1 as a possible D gene (6 bases). CDR3 length equals 14 residues. Trimming removed 2 bases at V and 11 bases at J, with 17 bases between. Germline V gives CDR1 SGHNT, CDR2 YYREEE (reference sequence). The CDR3 DNA reads as TGTGCCAGCAGCTTTGCAATAACAGGGTTGTCCATATATTTT. Protein: CASSFAITGLSIYF.

The chain couples TRBV19 to TRBJ1-2; 9 positions match TRBD1. V dropped 6 bases and J dropped 7; count of bases not matched to a gene: 6. Germline assignment: CDR1 LNHDA and CDR2 SQIVND (reference sequence). The CDR3 loop spans 13 amino acids. The DNA of the CDR3 is TGTGCCAGTAGCGGACAGGGGTTTGGTGGCTACACCTTC. This gives the protein CASSGQGFGGYTF.

This chain connects TRBV7-9 to TRBJ2-6; 8 nucleotides line up with TRBD1. V shed 4 bases and J 2 bases; nucleotides not matched to a gene: 4. This CDR3 has 16 residues. CDR1 SEHNR and CDR2 FQNEAQ come from the germline V gene (reference sequence). The CDR3 is CASSYQGAAGANVLTF. CDR3 nucleotide sequence: TGTGCCAGCAGCTATCAGGGGGCAGCTGGGGCCAACGTCCTGACTTTC.

The chain links TRBV6-5 to TRBJ2-3; D is ambiguous. Per the germline V gene, CDR1 is MNHEY and CDR2 is SVGAGI. CDR3 size: 12 residues. The ends were cut back, 5 bases at V and 4 bases at J, with 7 bases in the middle. CDR3 region: CASSLLSDTQYF. As DNA, the CDR3 is TGTGCCAGCAGTCTTTTATCAGATACGCAGTATTTT.

The V gene is TRBV2, the J gene TRBJ1-6; no definite D call. Looked up from germline, CDR1 is SNHLY and CDR2 is FYNNEI. This CDR3 has 15 amino acids. Trimming left V 5 bases short and J 10 bases short, with 18 bases between. CDR3 residues: CASSPLTPIESPLHF. CDR3 in DNA: TGTGCCAGCAGTCCACTCACCCCGATTGAGTCACCCCTCCACTTT.

The chain joins TRBV18 to TRBJ2-1; 12 nucleotides line up with TRBD2. There are 16 residues in the CDR3. The V gene end was trimmed by 6 bases and the J gene end by 6 bases; junction bases not matched to a gene: 9. The germline CDR1 and CDR2 sequences are KGHSH and LQKENI. CDR3 nucleotide sequence: TGTGCCAGCTCCGTGGCCCTAGCGGGAGGGACCAATGAGCAGTTCTTC. As protein: CASSVALAGGTNEQFF.

The DNA of the CDR3 is TGTGCCAGCAGCTCGCGTTTAAGGGGGCCCTACGAGCAGTACTTC. Its protein product is CASSSRLRGPYEQYF. The chain couples TRBV5-4 to TRBJ2-7; 7 bases are a match to TRBD1. Germline values: CDR1 SGHNT, CDR2 YYREEE (reference sequence). The CDR3 length is 15 residues. V shed 3 bases and J 2 bases; nucleotides not matched to a gene: 8.

This clone was recorded once. V gene TRBV15 combines with J gene TRBJ1-2; 8 bases are shared with TRBD1. This CDR3 has 14 amino acids. The germline gives CDR1 LNHNV, CDR2 YYDKDF (reference sequence). V was clipped by 3 bases and J by 2 bases; unmatched bases: 2. The CDR3 region has the DNA TGTGCCACCAGCAGCCGGACAGGGAACTATGGCTACACCTTC. It yields the protein CATSSRTGNYGYTF. Filled out from reference TRBV15 and TRBJ1-2, the complete variable domain reads DAMVIQNPRYQVTQFGKPVTLSCSQTLNHNVMYWYQQKSSQAPKLLFHYYDKDFNNEADTPDNFQSRRPNTSFCFLDIRSPGLGDTAMYLCATSSRTGNYGYTFGSGTRLTVV.

This chain links TRBV9 with TRBJ2-7; D might be TRBD1 (5 bases). Germline CDR1 SGDLS, CDR2 YYNGEE. The CDR3 runs to 16 residues. V was pared by 0 bases and J by 0 bases, with 13 bases between. The CDR3 DNA reads as TGTGCCAGCAGCGTAGTTAGAGACAGTCCCTCCTACGAGCAGTACTTC. The encoded protein is CASSVVRDSPSYEQYF.

The sample holds one count of this clone. The rearrangement uses TRBV15 and TRBJ1-1; D is possibly TRBD1 (5 bases). Germline lookup yields CDR1 LNHNV and CDR2 YYDKDF (reference sequence). CDR3 length equals 16 residues. The V end was cut by 0 bases, the J end by 5 bases, with 16 bases between. DNA of the CDR3: TGTGCCACCAGCAGAGATTTGGCCGGGGGGTATACTGAAGCTTTCTTT. Amino acids: CATSRDLAGGYTEAFF.

CDR3: CASSKAPGTPLNTEAFF. The CDR3 DNA follows: TGTGCCAGCAGCAAAGCGCCAGGGACACCTTTGAACACTGAAGCTTTCTTT. V usage is TRBV21-1 and J usage is TRBJ1-1; the table calls TRBD1, which could not be checked here. TRBV21-1 is an annotated pseudogene. CDR3 length: 17 amino acids.

V gene TRBV6-5 combines with J gene TRBJ1-4, with D possibly being TRBD1 (5 bases). The V gene's germline CDR1 is MNHEY and CDR2 SVGAGI. This CDR3 has 14 amino acids. The germline V and J ends were trimmed by 2 bases and 8 bases, with 12 bases remaining between them. CDR3 protein: CASSYVRGREKLFF. CDR3 coding DNA: TGTGCCAGCAGTTACGTGCGGGGACGGGAAAAACTGTTTTTT.

This chain links TRBV28 with TRBJ2-3; 7 nucleotides match TRBD1. The V gene end was trimmed by 6 bases and the J gene end by 4 bases; junction bases not matched to a gene: 19. CDR3 length: 18 residues. Germline CDR1 and CDR2: MDHEN and SYDVKM. CDR3 sequence: CASRQTGQYRARADTQYF. CDR3 nucleotide sequence: TGTGCCAGCAGACAGACAGGGCAATACCGCGCGCGCGCAGATACGCAGTATTTT.

This chain joins TRBV15 and TRBJ1-1; D is ambiguous. The V and J ends lost 3 bases and 10 bases respectively, with 18 bases between them. CDR1 is LNHNV and CDR2 is YYDKDF in the germline V gene (reference sequence). The CDR3 contains 14 residues. The CDR3 DNA reads TGTGCCACCAGCAGGACCGATACCCACTACCTAGCTTTCTTT. The encoded protein is CATSRTDTHYLAFF.

The rearrangement uses TRBV19 and TRBJ2-3, with D unresolved. Germline V CDR1 and CDR2: LNHDA, SQIVND (reference sequence). The CDR3 has 14 amino acids. Trimming removed 0 bases at V and 6 bases at J, with 10 bases between. The CDR3 region is CASSIDASTDTQYF. Here the CDR3 DNA reads TGTGCCAGTAGTATAGACGCTAGTACCGATACGCAGTATTTT. Full variable domain (rest looked up from reference TRBV19 and TRBJ2-3): DGGITQSPKYLFRKEGQNVTLSCEQNLNHDAMYWYRQDPGQGLRLIYYSQIVNDFQKGDIAEGYSVSREKKESFPLTVTSAQKNPTAFYLCASSIDASTDTQYFGPGTRLTVL.